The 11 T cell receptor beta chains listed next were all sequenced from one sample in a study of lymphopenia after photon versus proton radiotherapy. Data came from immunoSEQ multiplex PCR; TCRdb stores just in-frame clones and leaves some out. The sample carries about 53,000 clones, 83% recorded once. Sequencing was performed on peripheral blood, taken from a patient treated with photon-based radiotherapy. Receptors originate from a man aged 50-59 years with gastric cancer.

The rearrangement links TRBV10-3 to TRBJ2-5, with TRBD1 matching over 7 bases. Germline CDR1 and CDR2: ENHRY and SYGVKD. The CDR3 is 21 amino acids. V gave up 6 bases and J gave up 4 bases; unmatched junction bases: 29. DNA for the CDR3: TGTGCCATCAGCTCCGCCTCGACAGGGCCCCCTCCAGCCAAGCCCTTAGAGACCCAGTACTTC. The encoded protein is CAISSASTGPPPAKPLETQYF.

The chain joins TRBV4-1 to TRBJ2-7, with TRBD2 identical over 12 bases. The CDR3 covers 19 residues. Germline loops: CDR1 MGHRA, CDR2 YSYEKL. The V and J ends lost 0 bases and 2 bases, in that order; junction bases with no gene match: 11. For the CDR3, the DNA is TGCGCCAGCAGCCAAGATAATTTCACTAGCGGGAGGCCGACCTACGAGCAGTACTTC. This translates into CASSQDNFTSGRPTYEQYF.

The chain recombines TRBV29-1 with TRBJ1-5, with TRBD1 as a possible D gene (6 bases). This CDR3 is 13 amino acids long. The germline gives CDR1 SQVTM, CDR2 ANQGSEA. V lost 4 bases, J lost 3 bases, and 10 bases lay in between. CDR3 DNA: TGCAGCGTTGCTAGGGGGAACAATCAGCCCCAGCATTTT. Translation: CSVARGNNQPQHF.

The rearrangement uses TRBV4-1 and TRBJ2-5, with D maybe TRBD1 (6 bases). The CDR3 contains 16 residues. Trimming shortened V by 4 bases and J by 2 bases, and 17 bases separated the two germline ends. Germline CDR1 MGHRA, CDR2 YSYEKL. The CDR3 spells CASSPTPSQGQETQYF. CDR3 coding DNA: TGCGCCAGCAGCCCAACCCCAAGCCAGGGGCAAGAGACCCAGTACTTC.

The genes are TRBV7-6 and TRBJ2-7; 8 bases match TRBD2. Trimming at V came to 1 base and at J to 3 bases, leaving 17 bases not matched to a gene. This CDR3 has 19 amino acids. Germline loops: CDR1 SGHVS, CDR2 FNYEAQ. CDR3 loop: CASSLGAPTGGGPIYEQYF. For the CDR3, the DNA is TGTGCCAGCAGCTTAGGGGCCCCTACAGGCGGGGGGCCGATCTACGAGCAGTACTTC.

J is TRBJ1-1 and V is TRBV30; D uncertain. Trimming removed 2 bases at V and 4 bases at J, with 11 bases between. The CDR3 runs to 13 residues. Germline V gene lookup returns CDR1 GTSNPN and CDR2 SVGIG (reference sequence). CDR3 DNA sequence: TGTGCCTGGAGTTCGGAATTCGGCACTGAAGCTTTCTTT. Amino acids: CAWSSEFGTEAFF.

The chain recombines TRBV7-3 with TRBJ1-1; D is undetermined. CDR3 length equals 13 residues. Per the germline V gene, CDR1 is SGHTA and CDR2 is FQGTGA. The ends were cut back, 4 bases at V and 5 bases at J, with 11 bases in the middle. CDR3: CASSYGPGTEAFF. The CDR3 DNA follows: TGTGCCAGCAGCTACGGACCGGGAACTGAAGCTTTCTTT.

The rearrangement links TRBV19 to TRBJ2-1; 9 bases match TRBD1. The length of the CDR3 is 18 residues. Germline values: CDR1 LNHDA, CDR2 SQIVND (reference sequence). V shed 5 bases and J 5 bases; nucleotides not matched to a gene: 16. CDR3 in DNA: TGTGCCAGTAGTCATCCGGGACAGGGAGGAAGATCGAACAATGAGCAGTTCTTC. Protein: CASSHPGQGGRSNNEQFF.

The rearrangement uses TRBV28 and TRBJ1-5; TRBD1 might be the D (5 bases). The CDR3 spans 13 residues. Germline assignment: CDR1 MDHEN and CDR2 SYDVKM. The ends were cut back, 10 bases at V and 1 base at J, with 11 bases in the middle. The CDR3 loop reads CATSGYSNQPQHF. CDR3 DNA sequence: TGTGCCACTTCAGGGTACAGCAATCAGCCCCAGCATTTT.

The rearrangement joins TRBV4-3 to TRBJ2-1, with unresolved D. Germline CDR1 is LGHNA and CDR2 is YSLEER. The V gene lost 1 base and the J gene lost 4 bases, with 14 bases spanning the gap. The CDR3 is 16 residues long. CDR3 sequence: CASSQGGPRYYNEQFF. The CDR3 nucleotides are TGCGCCAGCAGCCAAGGGGGTCCACGATATTACAATGAGCAGTTCTTC.

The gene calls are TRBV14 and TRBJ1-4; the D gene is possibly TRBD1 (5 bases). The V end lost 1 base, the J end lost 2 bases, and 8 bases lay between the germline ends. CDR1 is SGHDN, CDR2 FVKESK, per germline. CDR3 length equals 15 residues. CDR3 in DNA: TGTGCCAGCAGCCAAGTTGGGGACACTAATGAAAAACTGTTTTTT. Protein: CASSQVGDTNEKLFF.